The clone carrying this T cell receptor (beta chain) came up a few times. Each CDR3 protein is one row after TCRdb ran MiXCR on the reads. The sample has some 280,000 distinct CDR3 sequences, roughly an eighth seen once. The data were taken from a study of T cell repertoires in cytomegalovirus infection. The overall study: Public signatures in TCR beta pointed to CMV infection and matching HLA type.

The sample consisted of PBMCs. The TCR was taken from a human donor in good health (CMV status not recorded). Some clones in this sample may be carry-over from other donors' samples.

The CDR3, as DNA: TGCGCCAGCAGCTTGCCCCCGGGGGATGAGCAGTTCTTC. Its translation is CASSLPPGDEQFF. The chain recombines TRBV5-1 with TRBJ2-1, with D possibly matching TRBD2 (6 bases). The CDR3 consists of 13 residues. Germline assignment: CDR1 SGHRS and CDR2 YFSETQ. The V and J ends lost 1 base and 8 bases respectively, with 10 bases between them.